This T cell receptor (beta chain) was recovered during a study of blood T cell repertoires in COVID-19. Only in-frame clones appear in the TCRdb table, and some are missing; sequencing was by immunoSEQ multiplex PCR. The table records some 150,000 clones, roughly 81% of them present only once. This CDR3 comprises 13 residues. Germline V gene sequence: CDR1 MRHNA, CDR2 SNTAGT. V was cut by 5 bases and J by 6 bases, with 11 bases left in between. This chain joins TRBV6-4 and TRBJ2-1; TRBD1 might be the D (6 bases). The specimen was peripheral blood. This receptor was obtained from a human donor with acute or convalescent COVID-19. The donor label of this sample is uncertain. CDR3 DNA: TGTGCCAGCAGTACCGAAGGGGGCAATGAGCAGTTCTTC. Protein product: CASSTEGGNEQFF.